The clone carrying this TCR beta chain was recorded a few times. No antigen is known for it. This entry belongs to a study of T-cell memory formation after mild COVID-19. TCRdb re-called the 5' RACE reads through MiXCR, storing one row per CDR3 protein. The sample includes roughly 350,000 distinct CDR3 sequences, under 25% seen only once; the top ten take around an eighth. The V gene's germline CDR1 is SGHAT and CDR2 FQNNGV. The CDR3 is 15 amino acids. The ends were cut back, 1 base at V and 1 base at J, with 10 bases in the middle. General study findings and limits: The pre-infection memory compartment contained some responding clones, suggesting cross-reactive memory joined. Mostly located in CM and EM were contracting CD4+ clones, with contracting CD8+ clones located in EMRA. Contracting clones, day 15 to 85, had balanced CD4/CD8, and later expanders favored CD4+.

The sequencing sample was made of PBMCs or a T cell subset sorted from them (not recorded which). The TCR was taken from an adult woman who had mild COVID-19 (a few samples of this study predate the infection). Cell type and time point are not known. The rearrangement uses TRBV11-2 and TRBJ2-5; TRBD1 is a possible D gene (5 bases). The DNA of the CDR3 is TGTGCCAGCAGCTTAGGGGGCATTGGCCAAGAGACCCAGTACTTC. Its translation: CASSLGGIGQETQYF.